This TCR beta chain was obtained from a study of cytomegalovirus exposure and HLA in healthy donors. PCR involved 60 Vbeta and 13 Jbeta primers. Measured with immunoSEQ multiplex PCR; TCRdb has only the in-frame clones, and not every one. This sample carries 35,000 to 40,000 clones, approximately 91% of them seen once, and the ten largest clones take roughly 3%. CDR1 MNHEY and CDR2 SVGAGI come from the germline V gene. The CDR3 has 13 residues. Trimming took off 10 bases at V and 0 bases at J, with 13 bases between the two ends. This receptor was obtained from a woman aged 18-35 years in good health and CMV-seronegative. The genes are TRBV6-5 and TRBJ2-7; D perhaps matches TRBD1 (6 bases). The sequencing sample was made of PBMCs. CDR3 region: CATLKTGSYEQYF. In nucleotides, the CDR3 is TGTGCCACCCTGAAGACAGGCTCCTACGAGCAGTACTTC.